A single sample gave rise to the 21 T cell receptor beta chains below, sequenced in a study of shared clonotypes between healthy human individuals. This table comes from immunoSEQ multiplex PCR, and its TCRdb copy is limited to in-frame clones, with some not included. The sample lists roughly 2.6 million clones; roughly 92% were seen once. The source material was naive CD4+ T cells sorted from blood. Subset given: CD45RA+ positively selected. The receptors here all came from a man in his late teens or twenties in good health.

The V call is TRBV5-4, the J call TRBJ2-3; D ambiguous. Germline V gene data show CDR1 as SGHNT and CDR2 as YYREEE (reference sequence). The CDR3 is made up of 12 amino acids. V dropped 2 bases and J dropped 6 bases, with 7 bases sitting between them. CDR3 in amino acids: CASSFGSDTQYF. CDR3 bases: TGTGCCAGCAGCTTCGGGTCCGATACGCAGTATTTT.

V gene TRBV27 combines with J gene TRBJ1-1, with no clear D. The CDR3 totals 13 residues. Trimming stripped 5 bases from V and 1 base from J, with 8 bases between. The germline V gene has CDR1 MNHEY and CDR2 SMNVEV (reference sequence). CDR3 nucleotide sequence: TGTGCCAGCAGTCCTCGACAGAACACTGAAGCTTTCTTT. Translation: CASSPRQNTEAFF.

This clone was found once. The rearrangement uses TRBV5-6 and TRBJ2-5, with TRBD2 identical over 10 bases. This CDR3 region has 16 residues. The germline V gene encodes CDR1 SGHDT and CDR2 YYEEEE. The V segment lost 1 base and the J segment 1 base; nucleotides outside the gene matches: 4. CDR3 sequence (DNA): TGTGCCAGCAGCTTGTTGTCTAGCGGGAGCCAAGAGACCCAGTACTTC. Protein sequence: CASSLLSSGSQETQYF.

J is TRBJ2-1 and V is TRBV7-9; possibly TRBD1 or TRBD2 for D (5 bases each). Trimming shortened V by 4 bases and J by 0 bases, and 19 bases separated the two germline ends. Germline CDR1 and CDR2: SEHNR and FQNEAQ (reference sequence). CDR3 length: 18 amino acids. The CDR3 bases are TGTGCCAGCAGCTCTCGACACCGGGACCCCCGCTCCTACAATGAGCAGTTCTTC. Protein: CASSSRHRDPRSYNEQFF.

V usage is TRBV6-6 and J usage is TRBJ2-7; the match to TRBD1 covers 7 bases. Trimming removed 5 bases from V and 1 base from J; junction bases left unmatched: 8. The CDR3 loop spans 15 amino acids. Germline lookup yields CDR1 MNHNY and CDR2 SVGAGI (reference sequence). CDR3 region: CASSPGRDRSYEQYF. Written as DNA, the CDR3 is TGTGCCAGCAGTCCGGGCCGGGACAGATCCTACGAGCAGTACTTC.

The chain carries TRBV6-1 and TRBJ1-2; D gene ambiguous. Per germline, CDR1 MNHNS and CDR2 SASEGT. Trimming took 4 bases from V and 4 from J, leaving 10 bases between them. This CDR3 region has 13 residues. CDR3 residues: CASSVTSVYGYTF. CDR3 coding DNA: TGTGCCAGCAGTGTTACGAGTGTCTATGGCTACACCTTC.

CDR3 in DNA: TGTGCCAGCAGCTTAGCTCTAGAAGAGACCCAGTACTTC. Its protein is CASSLALEETQYF. V usage is TRBV7-9 and J usage is TRBJ2-5; no definite D call. Germline CDR1 reads SEHNR; CDR2 reads FQNEAQ (reference sequence). Trimming shortened V by 0 bases and J by 3 bases, and 5 bases separated the two germline ends. This CDR3 has 13 amino acids.

This chain joins TRBV5-1 and TRBJ2-1; 15 nucleotides agree with TRBD2. The CDR3 loop spans 16 amino acids. J lost 8 bases, V lost 4 bases, and 7 bases had no gene match. Germline V gives CDR1 SGHRS, CDR2 YFSETQ. In nucleotides, the CDR3 is TGCGCCAGCAGCCCAGGACTAGCGGGAGGGATCTATGAGCAGTTCTTC. This sequence encodes CASSPGLAGGIYEQFF.

This clone was counted a few times. The chain links TRBV11-2 to TRBJ1-4; tentatively, D is TRBD1 (5 bases). The CDR3 is 13 amino acids. V was pared by 5 bases and J by 7 bases, with 11 bases between. Germline CDR1 reads SGHAT; CDR2 reads FQNNGV. In DNA form, the CDR3 reads TGTGCCAGCAGCGCCAGGGTTGGTGAAAAACTGTTTTTT. Protein: CASSARVGEKLFF. The full variable domain, rest sourced from reference TRBV11-2 and TRBJ1-4, is EAGVAQSPRYKIIEKRQSVAFWCNPISGHATLYWYQQILGQGPKLLIQFQNNGVVDDSQLPKDRFSAERLKGVDSTLKIQPAKLEDSAVYLCASSARVGEKLFFGSGTQLSVL.

The chain is built from TRBV5-4 and TRBJ1-2; D gene ambiguous. V was pared by 2 bases and J by 4 bases, with 18 bases between. This CDR3 spans 16 amino acids. CDR1 is SGHNT, CDR2 YYREEE, per germline (reference sequence). The CDR3 bases are TGTGCCAGCAGCTTATCGTATCGGCAGGCAGCCTATGGCTACACCTTC. The encoded protein is CASSLSYRQAAYGYTF. Looking up the rest from reference TRBV5-4 and TRBJ1-2 gives the full variable domain: ETGVTQSPTHLIKTRGQQVTLRCSSQSGHNTVSWYQQALGQGPQFIFQYYREEENGRGNFPPRFSGLQFPNYSSELNVNALELDDSALYLCASSLSYRQAAYGYTFGSGTRLTVV.

The rearrangement uses TRBV6-6 and TRBJ1-1, with D perhaps matching TRBD1 (6 bases). CDR3 length equals 14 residues. Trimming took off 2 bases at V and 1 base at J, with 8 bases between the two ends. Germline assignment: CDR1 MNHNY and CDR2 SVGAGI (reference sequence). For the CDR3, the DNA is TGTGCCAGCAGTTACGGGACACCGAACACTGAAGCTTTCTTT. Its protein product is CASSYGTPNTEAFF.

Here the CDR3 DNA reads TGTGCCAGCAGGGCGCAGGGTTATAGCAATCAGCCCCAGCATTTT. The encoded protein is CASRAQGYSNQPQHF. The gene calls are TRBV28 and TRBJ1-5; the D gene is possibly TRBD1 (5 bases). Germline CDR1 and CDR2: MDHEN and SYDVKM. Trimming took 6 bases from V and 0 from J, leaving 12 bases between them. CDR3 length: 15 residues.

This chain links TRBV18 with TRBJ1-2, with TRBD1 identical over 7 bases. J was trimmed by 3 bases and V by 2 bases; bases with no gene match: 6. The CDR3 extends over 15 amino acids. Germline lookup yields CDR1 KGHSH and CDR2 LQKENI. The CDR3 DNA reads TGTGCCAGCTCACCAGGTACAGGGGCGGACTATGGCTACACCTTC. This sequence encodes CASSPGTGADYGYTF.

The chain joins TRBV11-3 to TRBJ1-5; 7 bases match TRBD1. The CDR3 contains 12 residues. V was clipped by 6 bases and J by 6 bases; unmatched bases: 2. Germline V CDR1 and CDR2: SGHNT, YENEEA. CDR3 residues: CASRRQGQPQHF. In nucleotides, the CDR3 is TGTGCCAGCAGAAGACAGGGTCAGCCCCAGCATTTT.

The chain joins TRBV12-2 to TRBJ2-5; the D call of TRBD2 is as the table states it, not checked on the DNA. TRBV12-2 is listed as a pseudogene. The CDR3 is 19 residues long. Here the CDR3 DNA reads TGTGCAAGTCGCTTAAAGGGTCGGGGGGGCCCCCCACAACTAGAGACCCAGTACTTC. This sequence encodes CASRLKGRGGPPQLETQYF.

Comments on this clone: Within the sample, other DNA sequences also encode this same CDR3. The chain recombines TRBV9 with TRBJ2-7; D perhaps matches TRBD2 (5 bases). The CDR3 consists of 14 residues. Trimming shortened V by 0 bases and J by 1 base, and 8 bases separated the two germline ends. Germline-derived CDR1 and CDR2 are SGDLS and YYNGEE. The CDR3 sequence: CASSVGGRSYEQYF. The DNA of the CDR3 is TGTGCCAGCAGCGTAGGCGGGCGGTCCTACGAGCAGTACTTC.

For this clone: In the same sample, other DNA sequences code for this CDR3. V and J are TRBV10-3 and TRBJ1-5; 7 bases match TRBD1. The CDR3 has 14 residues. With 4 bases clipped from V and 4 bases from J, the junction kept 4 bases outside the gene matches. Per the germline V gene, CDR1 is ENHRY and CDR2 is SYGVKD. This CDR3 is CAISGDRSNQPQHF. The CDR3 DNA reads as TGTGCCATCAGTGGGGACAGATCGAATCAGCCCCAGCATTTT.

The rearrangement uses TRBV7-9 and TRBJ1-6; D unclear. Between the trimmed V and J ends, which lost 1 base and 10 bases, there was a span of 14 bases. The CDR3 extends over 15 amino acids. Germline CDR1 SEHNR, CDR2 FQNEAQ (reference sequence). The CDR3 sequence is CASSLGGRIDSPLHF. The CDR3 DNA reads TGTGCCAGCAGCTTAGGGGGAAGAATTGACTCACCCCTCCACTTT.

The V call is TRBV6-1, the J call TRBJ2-7; no clear D. This CDR3 comprises 14 residues. The germline CDR1 and CDR2 sequences are MNHNS and SASEGT. Between the trimmed V and J ends, which lost 7 bases and 3 bases, there was a span of 16 bases. The CDR3 loop is CASTEQSPIYEQYF. DNA for the CDR3: TGTGCCAGCACCGAGCAGTCCCCAATCTACGAGCAGTACTTC.

Remarks on this clone: The same CDR3 arises from other DNA sequences in this sample as well. J is TRBJ2-1 and V is TRBV30; D is uncertain. Trimming removed 1 base from V and 5 bases from J, with 3 bases in between. CDR3 size: 11 residues. CDR1 is GTSNPN and CDR2 is SVGIG in the germline V gene (reference sequence). The CDR3 spells CAWSGDNEQFF. CDR3 nucleotides: TGTGCCTGGAGTGGAGACAATGAGCAGTTCTTC.

DNA for the CDR3: TGTGCCAGCACGACTAGCGGGGGGGTATCAGATACGCAGTATTTT. This codes for CASTTSGGVSDTQYF. This chain links TRBV2 with TRBJ2-3, with 14 bases lining up with TRBD2. This CDR3 is 15 amino acids long. J gave up 4 bases and V 7 bases, and 4 bases lay outside the gene matches. Germline CDR1 is SNHLY and CDR2 is FYNNEI.